This T cell receptor beta chain was found in a study of tumor and adjacent non-tumor tissue in lung cancer. Study-wide background: The patients, 10 men and about 5 women, were roughly 30 to 80 with stage I to III disease.

On this clonotype itself: One end of the junction fails to match germline, which may point to a read error.

The template was RNA from unsorted bulk tissue. The CDR3 has 13 residues. Germline loops: CDR1 LGHNA, CDR2 YSLEER. TCRbeta libraries were built with three rounds of nested PCR, modified from ARM-PCR. TCRdb reanalysed the multiplex PCR reads using MiXCR and keeps one entry per CDR3 protein. The table has more than 85,000 distinct CDR3 sequences, approximately 87% seen once. Sequencing input: lung tumor tissue. The receptor was derived from a man in his 70s with non-small cell lung cancer. The chain is built from TRBV4-3 and TRBJ1-2; D remains unclear. CDR3 sequence reads: CASIQETGDGYTF. CDR3 DNA: TGCGCCAGCATCCAAGAGACCGGGGATGGTTACACCTTC.